This T cell receptor beta chain was sequenced during a study of CD8 T cells in ankylosing spondylitis. Study outcomes and limitations: Within ankylosing spondylitis blood, a TCR beta motif made up of roughly eight highly homologous variants appeared to be characteristic. Prior literature has documented some motif variants in synovial fluid and blood from reactive arthritis. Significantly higher representation of disease-linked clones was reported for matched ankylosing spondylitis synovial fluid. Disease-linked clones had a CD8+ phenotype and relatively low frequency in peripheral blood.

CDR3 size: 13 residues. Germline V CDR1 and CDR2: SGHTA, FQGNSA. Trimming took off 8 bases at V and 8 bases at J, with 18 bases between the two ends. Only a few counts were recorded for this clonotype. Antigen specificity is unknown. In making TCR beta libraries, quantitative 5'-RACE with molecular barcodes was used. TCRdb recomputed calls from the 5' RACE reads with MiXCR, one row per CDR3 protein. The table has about 840,000 distinct CDR3 sequences, 12% seen once. The receptor was derived from a male donor with ankylosing spondylitis. Sequenced input: blood, either unsorted or a sorted T cell fraction (not recorded which). The chain carries TRBV7-2 and TRBJ1-2, with D possibly matching TRBD1 (5 bases). The CDR3 DNA reads TGTGCCAGCTCCCTGGGACGCCCGGACGGCTACACCTTC. Its protein product is CASSLGRPDGYTF.